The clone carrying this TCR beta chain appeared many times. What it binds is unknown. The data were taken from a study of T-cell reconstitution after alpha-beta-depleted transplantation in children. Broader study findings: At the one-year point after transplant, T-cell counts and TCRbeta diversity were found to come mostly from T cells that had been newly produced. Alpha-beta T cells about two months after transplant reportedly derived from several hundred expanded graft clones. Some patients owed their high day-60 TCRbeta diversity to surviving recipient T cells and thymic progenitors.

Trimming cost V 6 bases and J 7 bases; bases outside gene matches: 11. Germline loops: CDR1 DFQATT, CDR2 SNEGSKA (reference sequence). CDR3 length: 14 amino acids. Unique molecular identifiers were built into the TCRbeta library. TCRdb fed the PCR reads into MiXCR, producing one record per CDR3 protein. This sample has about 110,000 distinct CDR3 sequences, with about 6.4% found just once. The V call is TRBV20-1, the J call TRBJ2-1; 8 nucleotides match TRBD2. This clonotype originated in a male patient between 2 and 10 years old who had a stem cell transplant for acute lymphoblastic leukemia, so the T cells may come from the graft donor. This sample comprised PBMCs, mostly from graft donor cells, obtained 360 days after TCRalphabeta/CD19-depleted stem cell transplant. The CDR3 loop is CSAPDWERGNEQFF. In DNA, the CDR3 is TGCAGTGCACCTGACTGGGAGCGGGGGAATGAGCAGTTCTTC.